This T cell receptor beta chain came from a study of cytomegalovirus exposure and HLA in healthy donors. The germline V gene encodes CDR1 SGHNT and CDR2 YYREEE (reference sequence). The CDR3 totals 16 residues. V trimming: 4 bases; J trimming: 6 bases; junction bases outside the gene matches: 9. Primers for the PCR totalled 60 Vbeta and 13 Jbeta. Some clones are missing from TCRdb's copy, which holds only in-frame ones; the method was immunoSEQ multiplex PCR. This table holds tens of thousands of clones. Study conclusions and caveats: Confirmation in vitro established that a few CMV-associated chains were specific for CMV antigens.

About this clone: Its antigen is not identified.

Sequenced input: PBMCs. The receptor's source is a woman between 40 and 55 years old in good health and CMV-seropositive. The chain employs TRBV5-4 and TRBJ1-3; 11 positions match TRBD1. CDR3: CASSKGQGALENTIYF. CDR3 DNA: TGTGCCAGCAGCAAAGGACAGGGGGCTCTTGAAAACACCATATATTTT. Full variable domain (rest looked up from reference TRBV5-4 and TRBJ1-3): ETGVTQSPTHLIKTRGQQVTLRCSSQSGHNTVSWYQQALGQGPQFIFQYYREEENGRGNFPPRFSGLQFPNYSSELNVNALELDDSALYLCASSKGQGALENTIYFGEGSWLTVV.